This T cell receptor (beta chain) was identified in a study of graft-versus-host responses after intestinal transplantation. Across the study: Induction with anti-thymocyte globulin, then tacrolimus and steroids for roughly 3 years, was given to all recipients. Findings of the study overall: Subjects displaying graft-donor T cell macrochimerism possessed elevated graft-versus-host to host-versus-graft clonal ratios inside allografts. Ileal or blood samples showed some GvH clones first, and such clones were also found in recipient marrow.

The repertoire was sequenced with immunoSEQ multiplex PCR; TCRdb's copy has only in-frame clones and lacks some. The sample shows 81,000 or so clones, approximately 92% of them seen only once. Germline loops: CDR1 SQVTM, CDR2 ANQGSEA. V shed 6 bases and J shed 2 bases, with 10 bases lying between them. The CDR3 has 12 amino acids. Regarding this clone: Its antigen is not known.

This rearrangement joins TRBV29-1 to TRBJ2-5; unclear D gene. Here the sequenced sample was unstimulated CD8+ T cells sorted from spleen or lymph node cells, taken before transplant. This receptor was taken from a human donor who was the organ donor for an intestinal transplant. As DNA, the CDR3 is TGCAGCGTGTATAGCTGGCAAGAGACCCAGTACTTC. Its protein product is CSVYSWQETQYF. Variable domain in full (rest from reference TRBV29-1 and TRBJ2-5): SAVISQKPSRDICQRGTSLTIQCQVDSQVTMMFWYRQQPGQSLTLIATANQGSEATYESGFVIDKFPISRPNLTFSTLTVSNMSPEDSSIYLCSVYSWQETQYFGPGTRLLVL.